Listed here are 25 T cell receptor beta chains from one sample, sequenced in a study of blood T cell repertoires in COVID-19. Assay used: immunoSEQ multiplex PCR; TCRdb lists only in-frame clones, some missing. Here the sample spans under 150,000 clones, over 65% being singletons. Sequencing was performed on peripheral blood. The source of these receptors is a man aged 25 to 40 with acute or convalescent COVID-19.

The V call is TRBV9, the J call TRBJ1-2; D uncertain. This CDR3 contains 15 residues. Trimming stripped 0 bases from V and 0 bases from J, with 9 bases between. Germline CDR1 is SGDLS and CDR2 is YYNGEE. As DNA, the CDR3 is TGTGCCAGCAGCGTAGGTGTAACTCCTAACTATGGCTACACCTTC. The encoded protein is CASSVGVTPNYGYTF.

V is TRBV12-3 or TRBV12-4 and J is TRBJ1-4; D ambiguous. With 6 bases removed from V and 4 bases from J, the gap between germline ends came to 6 bases. The CDR3 is made up of 12 amino acids. For the CDR3, the DNA is TGTGCCAGCAGCCTTTATAATGAAAAACTGTTTTTT. Protein: CASSLYNEKLFF.

The J gene is TRBJ1-2, the V gene TRBV9; D is ambiguous. V dropped 1 base and J dropped 6 bases, with 13 bases sitting between them. The CDR3 covers 14 residues. Germline loops: CDR1 SGDLS, CDR2 YYNGEE. The CDR3 nucleotides read TGTGCCAGCAGCGTATCAGCAGAGGGAAATGGCTACACCTTC. Amino acids: CASSVSAEGNGYTF.

CDR3 sequence (DNA): TGTGCCAGCAGTTTAGCGGAGGACACTGAAGCTTTCTTT. Its translation is CASSLAEDTEAFF. The rearrangement joins TRBV12-3 or TRBV12-4 to TRBJ1-1; no clear D. V lost 0 bases and J 3 bases, leaving 5 bases between the germline ends. This CDR3 region has 13 residues.

The count of this clone is one. V gene TRBV27 combines with J gene TRBJ1-6, with D possibly being TRBD1 (5 bases). From germline, CDR1 is MNHEY and CDR2 SMNVEV (reference sequence). The CDR3 is 14 residues long. V was cut by 3 bases and J by 6 bases, with 9 bases left in between. The DNA for the CDR3 is TGTGCCAGCAGTTTGGTGCAGGGTAATTCACCCCTCCACTTT. Its protein product is CASSLVQGNSPLHF.

The V and J genes are TRBV18 and TRBJ1-2, with 12 bases that match TRBD1. CDR3 length: 15 residues. V gave up 0 bases and J gave up 4 bases; unmatched junction bases: 0. Germline V gives CDR1 KGHSH, CDR2 LQKENI. The CDR3 coding sequence is TGTGCCAGCTCACCACCGGGACAGGGGGCCTATGGCTACACCTTC. Protein sequence: CASSPPGQGAYGYTF.

The gene calls are TRBV30 and TRBJ1-2; D gene ambiguous. The germline CDR1 and CDR2 sequences are GTSNPN and SVGIG (reference sequence). Trimming stripped 0 bases from V and 4 bases from J, with 12 bases between. The CDR3 totals 14 residues. CDR3 sequence (DNA): TGTGCCTGGAGTGTGGAAGGTTCGGGCTATGGCTACACCTTC. Amino acids: CAWSVEGSGYGYTF.

The table lists this clone with a few counts. The V and J genes are TRBV13 and TRBJ2-1; 14 nucleotides agree with TRBD2. The junction had 2 bases not matched to a gene; V was cut back by 5 bases and J by 5 bases. Germline V lookup: CDR1 PRHDT, CDR2 FYEKMQ (reference sequence). There are 15 residues in the CDR3. The CDR3 nucleotides read TGTGCCAGCAGCGAGACTAGCGGGAGGGACAATGAGCAGTTCTTC. It is translated as CASSETSGRDNEQFF.

V gene TRBV27 combines with J gene TRBJ2-1, with 9 bases aligning to TRBD1. The CDR3 contains 17 residues. V was pared by 5 bases and J by 4 bases, with 12 bases of the junction left unmatched. Per the germline V gene, CDR1 is MNHEY and CDR2 is SMNVEV (reference sequence). The CDR3 is CASSRKPGQGPYNEQFF. The DNA of the CDR3 is TGTGCCAGCAGTCGAAAGCCGGGACAGGGTCCTTACAATGAGCAGTTCTTC.

The chain links TRBV30 to TRBJ2-7; 11 bases align to TRBD2. V shed 2 bases and J 6 bases; nucleotides not matched to a gene: 6. This CDR3 is built from 14 residues. CDR1 and CDR2 (germline): GTSNPN, SVGIG (reference sequence). DNA of the CDR3: TGTGCCTGGAGTACAGGACTAGCGGGTGGCGAGCAGTACGTC. It specifies CAWSTGLAGGEQYV.

The chain has TRBV11-3 and TRBJ2-7; D is possibly TRBD2 (6 bases). Per germline, CDR1 SGHNT and CDR2 YENEEA. The CDR3 has 13 residues. V shed 8 bases and J shed 3 bases, with 14 bases lying between them. CDR3 in DNA: TGTGCCAGCGCGGAGGGTCCTGGCTACGAGCAGTACTTC. Protein sequence: CASAEGPGYEQYF.

The chain links TRBV4-2 to TRBJ2-2, with 11 bases fitting TRBD2. V dropped 2 bases and J dropped 7; count of bases not matched to a gene: 3. The CDR3 totals 15 residues. Germline assignment: CDR1 LGHNA and CDR2 YNFKEQ. The CDR3: CASSQMTSGVGELFF. The CDR3 region has the DNA TGTGCCAGCAGCCAAATGACTAGCGGGGTCGGGGAGCTGTTTTTT.

CDR3 protein: CASSLTADEQYF. The CDR3 DNA reads TGTGCCAGCAGCTTAACGGCCGACGAGCAGTACTTC. The chain has TRBV7-3 and TRBJ2-7; unclear D gene. The V end was cut by 0 bases, the J end by 5 bases, with 5 bases between. Germline V gene sequence: CDR1 SGHTA, CDR2 FQGTGA. CDR3 length: 12 amino acids. The full variable domain, rest sourced from reference TRBV7-3 and TRBJ2-7, is GAGVSQTPSNKVTEKGKYVELRCDPISGHTALYWYRQSLGQGPEFLIYFQGTGAADDSGLPNDRFFAVRPEGSVSTLKIQRTERGDSAVYLCASSLTADEQYFGPGTRLTVT.

CDR3 sequence reads: CASSLVGTSGGIYNEQFF. For the CDR3, the DNA is TGTGCCAGCAGCTTAGTTGGGACTAGCGGGGGGATCTACAATGAGCAGTTCTTC. The chain uses TRBV7-8 and TRBJ2-1, with TRBD2 matching 15 bases. Unmatched junction bases numbered 4, after V lost 1 base and J lost 3 bases. Germline CDR1 reads SGHVS; CDR2 reads FQNEAQ. The CDR3 is 18 residues long.

V and J are TRBV6-5 and TRBJ1-4; TRBD1 aligns across 8 bases. The CDR3 sequence is 14 residues long. The germline V gene has CDR1 MNHEY and CDR2 SVGAGI. V was clipped by 6 bases and J by 7 bases; unmatched bases: 7. The CDR3 sequence is CASREDRAGEKLFF. CDR3 DNA: TGTGCCAGCAGGGAGGACAGGGCAGGTGAAAAACTGTTTTTT.

The J gene is TRBJ1-1, the V gene TRBV11-2, with 7 nucleotides matching TRBD1. From germline, CDR1 is SGHAT and CDR2 FQNNGV. The trim removed 1 base at V and 3 bases at J, leaving 5 bases unmatched. CDR3 length equals 15 residues. The CDR3 region is CASSLGQGGYTEAFF. The CDR3 nucleotides read TGTGCCAGCAGCTTAGGTCAGGGGGGATACACTGAAGCTTTCTTT. The variable domain in full, completed from reference TRBV11-2 and TRBJ1-1, reads EAGVAQSPRYKIIEKRQSVAFWCNPISGHATLYWYQQILGQGPKLLIQFQNNGVVDDSQLPKDRFSAERLKGVDSTLKIQPAKLEDSAVYLCASSLGQGGYTEAFFGQGTRLTVV.

The V gene is TRBV3-1 (or the pseudogene TRBV3-2), the J gene TRBJ1-3, with 7 bases lining up with TRBD1. Germline CDR1 reads LGHDT; CDR2 reads YNNKEL (reference sequence). The CDR3 consists of 15 residues. The J segment lost 4 bases and the V segment lost 4 bases, leaving 7 bases of the junction unmatched. CDR3 residues: CASSPGGLYGNTIYF. The CDR3 bases are TGTGCCAGCAGCCCAGGGGGGCTATACGGAAACACCATATATTTT.

The rearrangement joins TRBV7-9 to TRBJ2-5; 7 nucleotides match TRBD2. The CDR3 runs 15 residues. V shed 2 bases, J shed 5 bases, and the junction held 8 bases outside the gene matches. Germline V gene sequence: CDR1 SEHNR, CDR2 FQNEAQ (reference sequence). The DNA for the CDR3 is TGTGCCAGCAGCTTACAGCGGAGGGAGGGGGAGACCCAGTACTTC. Amino acid sequence: CASSLQRREGETQYF.

This clone is a singleton in its sample. The rearrangement joins TRBV7-3 to TRBJ2-2, with a tentative D call TRBD1 (6 bases). Germline V gene data show CDR1 as SGHTA and CDR2 as FQGTGA. V was shortened by 4 bases and J by 2 bases, with 11 bases between the two germline ends. CDR3 length: 15 amino acids. The CDR3 is CASSSQQGNTGELFF. CDR3 in DNA: TGTGCCAGCAGCTCCCAACAGGGAAACACCGGGGAGCTGTTTTTT.

The V call is TRBV6-6, the J call TRBJ1-2; weak D call: TRBD1 (5 bases). This CDR3 spans 14 amino acids. Germline lookup yields CDR1 MNHNY and CDR2 SVGAGI (reference sequence). With 6 bases removed from V and 2 bases from J, the gap between germline ends came to 13 bases. The CDR3 region has the DNA TGTGCCAGCAGATTACAGGAACAAAACTATGGCTACACCTTC. Its protein is CASRLQEQNYGYTF.

This rearrangement joins TRBV19 to TRBJ1-1; D unclear. Germline V gene data show CDR1 as LNHDA and CDR2 as SQIVND (reference sequence). The CDR3 totals 14 residues. The V gene lost 5 bases and the J gene lost 2 bases, with 12 bases spanning the gap. CDR3 sequence reads: CASSLGSPNTEAFF. The DNA of the CDR3 is TGTGCCAGTAGTCTGGGCTCCCCAAACACTGAAGCTTTCTTT.

V is TRBV7-9 and J is TRBJ2-3; 10 bases agree with TRBD2. The CDR3 is made up of 14 amino acids. Germline V gene lookup returns CDR1 SEHNR and CDR2 FQNEAQ (reference sequence). V shed 9 bases, J shed 1 base, and the junction held 4 bases outside the gene matches. CDR3 nucleotides: TGTGCCAGTGGGCTAGCGGGAGGCACAGATACGCAGTATTTT. Amino acids: CASGLAGGTDTQYF.

The genes are TRBV6-5 and TRBJ1-4, with a tentative D call TRBD1 (5 bases). CDR1 is MNHEY, CDR2 SVGAGI, per germline. V dropped 10 bases and J dropped 5 bases, with 17 bases sitting between them. There are 14 residues in the CDR3. This CDR3 reads CAILHPQANEKLFF. In DNA form, the CDR3 reads TGTGCCATCCTCCATCCACAGGCCAATGAAAAACTGTTTTTT.

The V call is TRBV6-2 or TRBV6-3, the J call TRBJ1-5; D remains ambiguous. Germline CDR1 is MNHEY and CDR2 is SVGEGT. The CDR3 covers 12 residues. Trimming removed 3 bases at V and 7 bases at J, with 7 bases between. CDR3 bases: TGTGCCAGCAGTTATTTATCCCAGCCCCAGCATTTT. Protein sequence: CASSYLSQPQHF.

This chain connects TRBV7-9 to TRBJ1-4, with no clear D. The CDR3 spans 16 residues. Per the germline V gene, CDR1 is SEHNR and CDR2 is FQNEAQ (reference sequence). The V end was cut by 1 base, the J end by 0 bases, with 9 bases between. CDR3 sequence: CASSLGKTATNEKLFF. CDR3 sequence (DNA): TGTGCCAGCAGCTTAGGCAAAACAGCAACTAATGAAAAACTGTTTTTT.